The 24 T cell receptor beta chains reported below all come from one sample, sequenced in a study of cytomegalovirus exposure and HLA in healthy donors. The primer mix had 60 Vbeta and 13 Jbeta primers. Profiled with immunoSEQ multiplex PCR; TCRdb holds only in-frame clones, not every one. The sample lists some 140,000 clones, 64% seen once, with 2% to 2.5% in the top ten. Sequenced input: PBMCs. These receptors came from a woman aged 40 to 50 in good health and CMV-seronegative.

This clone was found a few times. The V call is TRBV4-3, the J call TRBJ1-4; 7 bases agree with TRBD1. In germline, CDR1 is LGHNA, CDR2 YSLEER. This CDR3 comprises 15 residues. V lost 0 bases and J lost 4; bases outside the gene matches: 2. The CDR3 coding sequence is TGCGCCAGCAGCCAAGAAGACAGGGTTAATGAAAAACTGTTTTTT. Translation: CASSQEDRVNEKLFF.

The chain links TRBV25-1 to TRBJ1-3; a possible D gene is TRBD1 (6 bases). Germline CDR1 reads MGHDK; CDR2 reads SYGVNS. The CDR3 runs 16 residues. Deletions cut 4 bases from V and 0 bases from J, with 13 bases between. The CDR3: CASSAKGGSSGNTIYF. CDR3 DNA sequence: TGTGCCAGCAGTGCTAAGGGGGGGAGCTCTGGAAACACCATATATTTT.

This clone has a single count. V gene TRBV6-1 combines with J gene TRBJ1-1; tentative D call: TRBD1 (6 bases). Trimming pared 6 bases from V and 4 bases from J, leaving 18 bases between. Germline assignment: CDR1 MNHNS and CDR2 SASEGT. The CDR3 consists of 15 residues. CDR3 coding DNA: TGTGCCAGCAGCCCTAACAGGGAATCCTCCACTGAAGCTTTCTTT. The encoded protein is CASSPNRESSTEAFF.

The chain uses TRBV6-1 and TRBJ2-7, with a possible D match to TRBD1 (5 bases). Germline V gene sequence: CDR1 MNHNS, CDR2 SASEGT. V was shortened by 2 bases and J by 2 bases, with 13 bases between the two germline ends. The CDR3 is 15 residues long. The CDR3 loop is CASSESTGFTYEQYF. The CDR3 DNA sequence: TGTGCCAGCAGTGAATCAACAGGTTTTACCTACGAGCAGTACTTC.

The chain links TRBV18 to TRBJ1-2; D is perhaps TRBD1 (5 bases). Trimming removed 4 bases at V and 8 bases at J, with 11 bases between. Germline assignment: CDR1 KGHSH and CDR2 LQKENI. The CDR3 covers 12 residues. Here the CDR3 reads CASSQDISGYTF. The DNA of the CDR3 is TGTGCCAGCTCACAGGACATAAGCGGCTACACCTTC. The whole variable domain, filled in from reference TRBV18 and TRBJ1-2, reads NAGVMQNPRHLVRRRGQEARLRCSPMKGHSHVYWYRQLPEEGLKFMVYLQKENIIDESGMPKERFSAEFPKEGPSILRIQQVVRGDSAAYFCASSQDISGYTFGSGTRLTVV.

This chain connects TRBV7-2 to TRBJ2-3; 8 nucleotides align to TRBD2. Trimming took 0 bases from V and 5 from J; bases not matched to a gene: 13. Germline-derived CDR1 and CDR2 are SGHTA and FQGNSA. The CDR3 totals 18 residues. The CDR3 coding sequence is TGTGCCAGCAGCTTAGCGGCGGGGGGAAGGTTTCCAGAAGATACGCAGTATTTT. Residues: CASSLAAGGRFPEDTQYF.

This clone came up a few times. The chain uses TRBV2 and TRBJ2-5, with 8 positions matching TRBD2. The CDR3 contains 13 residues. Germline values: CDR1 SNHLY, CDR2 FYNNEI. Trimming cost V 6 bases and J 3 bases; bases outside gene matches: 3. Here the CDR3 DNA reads TGTGCCAGCAGGTATAGCGGGGAAGAGACCCAGTACTTC. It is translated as CASRYSGEETQYF.

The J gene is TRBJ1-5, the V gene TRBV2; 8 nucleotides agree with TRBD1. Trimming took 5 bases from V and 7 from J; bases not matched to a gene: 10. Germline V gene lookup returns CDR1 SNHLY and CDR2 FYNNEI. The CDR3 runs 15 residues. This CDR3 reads CASSFTGQGNQPQHF. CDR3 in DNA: TGTGCCAGCAGTTTTACCGGACAGGGAAACCAGCCCCAGCATTTT.

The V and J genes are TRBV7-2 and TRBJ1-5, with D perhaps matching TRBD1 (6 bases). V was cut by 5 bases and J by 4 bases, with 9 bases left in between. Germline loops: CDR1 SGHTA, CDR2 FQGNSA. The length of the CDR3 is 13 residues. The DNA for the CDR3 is TGTGCCAGCAGCAGACAGGCTAATCAGCCCCAGCATTTT. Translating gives CASSRQANQPQHF.

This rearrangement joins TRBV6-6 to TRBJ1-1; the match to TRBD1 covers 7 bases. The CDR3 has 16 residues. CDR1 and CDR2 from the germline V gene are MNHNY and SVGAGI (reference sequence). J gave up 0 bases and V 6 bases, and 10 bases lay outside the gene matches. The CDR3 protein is CASSQGQDFMNTEAFF. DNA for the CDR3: TGTGCCAGCAGCCAAGGACAGGACTTCATGAACACTGAAGCTTTCTTT.

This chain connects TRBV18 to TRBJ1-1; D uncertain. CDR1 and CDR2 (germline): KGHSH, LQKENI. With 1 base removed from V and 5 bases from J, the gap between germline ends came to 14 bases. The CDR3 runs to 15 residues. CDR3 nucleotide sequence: TGTGCCAGCTCACCACGGGTGCTGGAGGGAACTGAAGCTTTCTTT. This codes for CASSPRVLEGTEAFF.

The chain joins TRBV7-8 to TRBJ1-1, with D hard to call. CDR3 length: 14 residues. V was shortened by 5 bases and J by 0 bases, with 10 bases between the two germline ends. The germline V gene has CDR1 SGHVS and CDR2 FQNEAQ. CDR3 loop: CASSPLRVNTEAFF. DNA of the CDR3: TGTGCCAGCAGCCCGCTGAGGGTGAACACTGAAGCTTTCTTT. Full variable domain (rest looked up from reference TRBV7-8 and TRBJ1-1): GAGVSQSPRYKVAKRGQDVALRCDPISGHVSLFWYQQALGQGPEFLTYFQNEAQLDKSGLPSDRFFAERPEGSVSTLKIQRTQQEDSAVYLCASSPLRVNTEAFFGQGTRLTVV.

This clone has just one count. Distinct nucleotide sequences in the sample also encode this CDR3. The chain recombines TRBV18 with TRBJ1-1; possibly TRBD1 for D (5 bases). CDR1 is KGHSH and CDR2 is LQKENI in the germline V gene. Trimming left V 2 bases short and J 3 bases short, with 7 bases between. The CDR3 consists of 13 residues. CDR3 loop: CASSPSRDTEAFF. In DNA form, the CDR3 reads TGTGCCAGCTCACCAAGCAGGGACACTGAAGCTTTCTTT.

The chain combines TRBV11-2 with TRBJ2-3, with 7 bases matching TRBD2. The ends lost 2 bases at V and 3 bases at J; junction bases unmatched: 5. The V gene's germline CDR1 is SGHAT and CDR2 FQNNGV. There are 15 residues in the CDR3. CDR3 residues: CASSLKGRETDTQYF. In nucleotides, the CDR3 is TGTGCCAGCAGCTTAAAGGGGAGGGAAACAGATACGCAGTATTTT.

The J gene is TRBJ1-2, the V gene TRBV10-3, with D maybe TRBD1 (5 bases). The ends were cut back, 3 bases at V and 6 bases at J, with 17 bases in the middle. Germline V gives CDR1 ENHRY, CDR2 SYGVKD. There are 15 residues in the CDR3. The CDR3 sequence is CAISDPEGRGNGYTF. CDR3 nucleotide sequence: TGTGCCATCAGTGACCCCGAGGGTCGGGGGAATGGCTACACCTTC.

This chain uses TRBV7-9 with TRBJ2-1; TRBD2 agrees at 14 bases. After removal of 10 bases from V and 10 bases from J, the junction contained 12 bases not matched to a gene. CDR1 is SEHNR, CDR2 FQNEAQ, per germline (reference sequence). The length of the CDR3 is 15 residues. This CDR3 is CATQRGTSGGGEQFF. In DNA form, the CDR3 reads TGTGCCACCCAACGAGGGACTAGCGGGGGAGGGGAGCAGTTCTTC.

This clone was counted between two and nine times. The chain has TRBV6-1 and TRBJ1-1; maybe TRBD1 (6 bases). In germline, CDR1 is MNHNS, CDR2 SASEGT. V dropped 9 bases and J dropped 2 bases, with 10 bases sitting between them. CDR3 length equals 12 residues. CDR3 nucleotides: TGTGCCAGTCGACAGGACAACACTGAAGCTTTCTTT. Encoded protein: CASRQDNTEAFF.

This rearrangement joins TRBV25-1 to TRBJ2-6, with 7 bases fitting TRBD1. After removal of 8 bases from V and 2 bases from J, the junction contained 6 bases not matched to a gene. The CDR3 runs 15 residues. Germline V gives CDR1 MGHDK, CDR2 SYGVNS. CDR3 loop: CASQPTGAGANVLTF. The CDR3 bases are TGTGCCAGCCAACCCACAGGGGCTGGGGCCAACGTCCTGACTTTC.

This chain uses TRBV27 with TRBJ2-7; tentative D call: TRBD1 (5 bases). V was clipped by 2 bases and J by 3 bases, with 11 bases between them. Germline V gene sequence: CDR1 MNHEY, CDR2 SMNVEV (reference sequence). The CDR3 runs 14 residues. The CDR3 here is CASSLGVGDYEQYF. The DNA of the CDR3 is TGTGCCAGCAGTTTAGGAGTAGGGGACTACGAGCAGTACTTC.

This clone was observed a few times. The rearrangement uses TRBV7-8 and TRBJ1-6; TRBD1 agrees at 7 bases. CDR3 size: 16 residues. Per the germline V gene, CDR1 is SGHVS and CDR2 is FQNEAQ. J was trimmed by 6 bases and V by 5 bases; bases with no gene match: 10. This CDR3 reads CASSPTGQLGNSPLHF. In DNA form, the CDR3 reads TGTGCCAGCAGCCCCACGGGACAGCTGGGTAATTCACCCCTCCACTTT.

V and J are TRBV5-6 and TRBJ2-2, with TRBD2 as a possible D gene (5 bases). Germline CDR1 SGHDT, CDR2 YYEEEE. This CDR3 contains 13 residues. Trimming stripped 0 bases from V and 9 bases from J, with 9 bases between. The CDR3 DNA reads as TGTGCCAGCAGCTTGGGGAGCGGTTGGGAGCTGTTTTTT. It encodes CASSLGSGWELFF.

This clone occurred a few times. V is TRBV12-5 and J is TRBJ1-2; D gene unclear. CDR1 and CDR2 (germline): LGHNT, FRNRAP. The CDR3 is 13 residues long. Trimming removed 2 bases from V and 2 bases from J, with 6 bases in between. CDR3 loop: CASGLTANYGYTF. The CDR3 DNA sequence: TGTGCTAGTGGTTTGACTGCCAACTATGGCTACACCTTC.

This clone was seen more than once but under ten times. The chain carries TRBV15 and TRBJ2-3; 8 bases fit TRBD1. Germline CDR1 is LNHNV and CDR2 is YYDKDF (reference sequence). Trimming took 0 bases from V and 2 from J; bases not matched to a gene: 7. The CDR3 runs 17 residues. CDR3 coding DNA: TGTGCCACCAGCAGAGACCCTTCACAGGGGGACACAGATACGCAGTATTTT. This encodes CATSRDPSQGDTDTQYF.

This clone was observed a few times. Written as DNA, the CDR3 is TGTGCCTGGACCCCCGGCAGGGGGCAAGAAAAACTGTTTTTT. Translation: CAWTPGRGQEKLFF. The chain joins TRBV30 to TRBJ1-4; 8 nucleotides match TRBD1. Trimming at V came to 4 bases and at J to 8 bases, leaving 9 bases not matched to a gene. The germline V gene encodes CDR1 GTSNPN and CDR2 SVGIG (reference sequence). The CDR3 totals 14 residues.